Each of the 30 T cell receptor beta chains below was sequenced from the same sample in a study of cytomegalovirus exposure and HLA in healthy donors. The PCR had 60 Vbeta and 13 Jbeta primers. Here immunoSEQ multiplex PCR was the method, and the copy in TCRdb shows in-frame clones only, minus some. The table lists around 130,000 clones, around 81% of them singletons, with 2% to 2.5% in the top ten. Material for sequencing was PBMCs. The origin of the receptors is a woman aged 40-49 years in good health and CMV-seronegative.

The CDR3 spells CASWPGRDYTDTQYF. CDR3 DNA sequence: TGTGCCAGCTGGCCCGGAAGGGACTATACAGATACGCAGTATTTT. The chain uses TRBV11-2 and TRBJ2-3, with 7 bases matching TRBD2. In germline, CDR1 is SGHAT, CDR2 FQNNGV. The CDR3 spans 15 residues. J gave up 3 bases and V 8 bases, and 11 bases lay outside the gene matches.

The chain is built from TRBV4-1 and TRBJ2-5; 10 bases align to TRBD2. Germline values: CDR1 MGHRA, CDR2 YSYEKL. V lost 8 bases, J lost 4 bases, and 25 bases stayed unmatched. This CDR3 spans 20 amino acids. The CDR3 DNA sequence: TGCGCCAGCCCACCAGGGCGGGGCGGTAAGAGCGGGAGGGGTCGAGAGACCCAGTACTTC. Residues: CASPPGRGGKSGRGRETQYF.

This chain links TRBV7-6 with TRBJ2-7; 12 bases match TRBD2. The CDR3 sequence is 16 residues long. The J segment lost 0 bases and the V segment lost 5 bases, leaving 5 bases of the junction unmatched. Germline assignment: CDR1 SGHVS and CDR2 FNYEAQ. The CDR3 loop is CASSRGGLAGSYEQYF. In DNA form, the CDR3 reads TGTGCCAGCAGCCGCGGGGGACTAGCGGGCTCCTACGAGCAGTACTTC. The whole variable domain, remainder taken from reference TRBV7-6 and TRBJ2-7, is GAGVSQSPRYKVTKRGQDVALRCDPISGHVSLYWYRQALGQGPEFLTYFNYEAQQDKSGLPNDRFSAERPEGSISTLTIQRTEQRDSAMYRCASSRGGLAGSYEQYFGPGTRLTVT.

The chain combines TRBV28 with TRBJ2-1, with TRBD2 matching 7 bases. Germline trimming cut 5 bases from V and 8 bases from J; bases unmatched to any gene: 12. CDR3 size: 15 residues. Germline V gene data show CDR1 as MDHEN and CDR2 as SYDVKM. This chain's CDR3 is CASSPARLAMHEQFF. DNA of the CDR3: TGTGCCAGCAGTCCTGCGAGACTAGCTATGCATGAGCAGTTCTTC.

This clone was recorded only once. V and J are TRBV27 and TRBJ1-4; D is uncertain. Trimming cost V 6 bases and J 1 base, with 12 bases left between them. The CDR3 runs 15 residues. The germline gives CDR1 MNHEY, CDR2 SMNVEV (reference sequence). The CDR3, as DNA: TGTGCCAGCAGCCGCACAGTCCTAACTAATGAAAAACTGTTTTTT. This codes for CASSRTVLTNEKLFF.

The gene calls are TRBV28 and TRBJ1-1; D perhaps matches TRBD1 (5 bases). The CDR3 sequence is 11 residues long. The V gene lost 3 bases and the J gene lost 11 bases, with 10 bases spanning the gap. Germline values: CDR1 MDHEN, CDR2 SYDVKM. CDR3 loop: CASSFGRAAFF. CDR3 DNA: TGTGCCAGCAGTTTTGGCAGGGCTGCTTTCTTT.

The chain carries TRBV10-3 and TRBJ2-5; 16 nucleotides line up with TRBD2. This CDR3 is built from 17 residues. Germline V gene sequence: CDR1 ENHRY, CDR2 SYGVKD. Trimming at V came to 2 bases and at J to 5 bases, leaving 5 bases not matched to a gene. The CDR3 nucleotides are TGTGCCATCAGTGAGGGGACTAGCGGGGGGGTTTATGAGACCCAGTACTTC. Protein sequence: CAISEGTSGGVYETQYF.

The chain uses TRBV27 and TRBJ1-1; D is unclear. Germline CDR1 is MNHEY and CDR2 is SMNVEV (reference sequence). CDR3 length: 15 residues. Trimming took off 3 bases at V and 1 base at J, with 12 bases between the two ends. Written as DNA, the CDR3 is TGTGCCAGCAGTTTTTCGACACCCAGGAACACTGAAGCTTTCTTT. Translation gives CASSFSTPRNTEAFF.

The gene calls are TRBV7-2 and TRBJ1-1, with 7 bases identical to TRBD1. Germline CDR1 and CDR2: SGHTA and FQGNSA. The CDR3 consists of 17 residues. The V and J ends lost 6 bases and 1 base, in that order; junction bases with no gene match: 14. The CDR3 coding sequence is TGTGCCAGCAGTACGCGGGGGGCAGGGGGGGAGAACACTGAAGCTTTCTTT. Amino acids: CASSTRGAGGENTEAFF.

This chain links TRBV25-1 with TRBJ1-5; a possible D gene is TRBD1 (6 bases). The length of the CDR3 is 18 residues. Between the trimmed V and J ends, which lost 3 bases and 0 bases, there was a span of 18 bases. Looked up from germline, CDR1 is MGHDK and CDR2 is SYGVNS. The CDR3 DNA is TGTGCCAGCAGTGAGGGGGGGGCCAGGGGTTATAGCAATCAGCCCCAGCATTTT. Protein sequence: CASSEGGARGYSNQPQHF.

The chain joins TRBV7-9 to TRBJ2-2; possible D gene TRBD1, 5 bases. The germline V gene has CDR1 SEHNR and CDR2 FQNEAQ (reference sequence). The CDR3 extends over 15 amino acids. V lost 5 bases, J lost 6 bases, and 16 bases lay in between. CDR3: CASSPGIGLAGELFF. In nucleotides, the CDR3 is TGTGCCAGCAGCCCAGGGATTGGGTTAGCCGGGGAGCTGTTTTTT.

This clone was counted between two and nine times. The chain links TRBV4-3 to TRBJ2-3; D unclear. The germline CDR1 and CDR2 sequences are LGHNA and YSLEER. Trimming removed 1 base at V and 6 bases at J, with 8 bases between. The CDR3 has 13 amino acids. CDR3 DNA sequence: TGCGCCAGCAGCCAAGGCCGGGTGGATACGCAGTATTTT. The encoded protein is CASSQGRVDTQYF.

This chain joins TRBV5-6 and TRBJ2-5; 7 bases are shared with TRBD1. The germline CDR1 and CDR2 sequences are SGHDT and YYEEEE. The trim removed 4 bases at V and 4 bases at J, leaving 16 bases unmatched. The CDR3 contains 17 residues. The CDR3: CASSRIETGVLGETQYF. Here the CDR3 DNA reads TGTGCCAGCAGCCGGATCGAAACAGGGGTGTTAGGAGAGACCCAGTACTTC.

The chain has TRBV28 and TRBJ2-1, with D tentatively TRBD2 (7 bases). Germline CDR1 reads MDHEN; CDR2 reads SYDVKM. Trimming removed 11 bases from V and 6 bases from J, with 11 bases in between. CDR3 length: 11 amino acids. This CDR3 is CAGGGGNEQFF. The CDR3 DNA follows: TGTGCCGGGGGAGGGGGCAATGAGCAGTTCTTC.

This chain joins TRBV5-1 and TRBJ1-1; maybe TRBD1 (6 bases). CDR1 is SGHRS, CDR2 YFSETQ, per germline. The CDR3 length is 15 residues. V dropped 0 bases and J dropped 3 bases, with 12 bases sitting between them. CDR3 amino acids: CASSLDRVRDTEAFF. For the CDR3, the DNA is TGCGCCAGCAGCTTGGACAGGGTTCGGGACACTGAAGCTTTCTTT.

The CDR3 spells CASSLQGPYGYTF. The DNA of the CDR3 is TGTGCCAGCAGTCTGCAGGGGCCTTATGGCTACACCTTC. The chain couples TRBV6-5 to TRBJ1-2; D may be TRBD1 (6 bases). This CDR3 spans 13 amino acids. Looked up from germline, CDR1 is MNHEY and CDR2 is SVGAGI. Trimming removed 5 bases at V and 5 bases at J, with 12 bases between.

This clone has only one observation. The junction departs from the called germline gene at one end, perhaps through a read error. This rearrangement joins TRBV7-9 to TRBJ1-5, with D perhaps matching TRBD1 (5 bases). The germline V gene encodes CDR1 SEHNR and CDR2 FQNEAQ (reference sequence). This CDR3 region has 17 residues. The CDR3: CSSSQELGGGAGQPQHF. In nucleotides, the CDR3 is TGTTCCAGCAGTCAGGAACTCGGGGGAGGGGCAGGTCAGCCCCAGCATTTT.

V usage is TRBV9 and J usage is TRBJ2-7, with D maybe TRBD2 (5 bases). The germline gives CDR1 SGDLS, CDR2 YYNGEE. V lost 0 bases, J lost 4 bases, and 11 bases lay in between. CDR3 length: 14 amino acids. DNA for the CDR3: TGTGCCAGCAGCGTAGGATATCGGGAATACGAGCAGTACTTC. This sequence encodes CASSVGYREYEQYF.

The genes are TRBV27 and TRBJ2-7, with D perhaps TRBD2 (6 bases). The V gene lost 2 bases and the J gene lost 2 bases, with 16 bases spanning the gap. Per germline, CDR1 MNHEY and CDR2 SMNVEV (reference sequence). This CDR3 spans 16 amino acids. The CDR3 protein is CASSLKSGVFTYEQYF. In DNA form, the CDR3 reads TGTGCCAGCAGTTTAAAGTCGGGGGTCTTCACCTACGAGCAGTACTTC.

The V gene is TRBV7-9, the J gene TRBJ2-3, with D perhaps matching TRBD1 (6 bases). The V gene's germline CDR1 is SEHNR and CDR2 FQNEAQ (reference sequence). With 2 bases removed from V and 4 bases from J, the gap between germline ends came to 22 bases. CDR3 size: 18 residues. The CDR3 here is CASSLNRFFQGFPDTQYF. CDR3 nucleotides: TGTGCCAGCAGCTTAAACAGGTTCTTTCAGGGGTTTCCAGATACGCAGTATTTT.

The chain joins TRBV30 to TRBJ2-1; TRBD1 aligns across 9 bases. This CDR3 comprises 14 residues. The germline CDR1 and CDR2 sequences are GTSNPN and SVGIG (reference sequence). Trimming at V came to 2 bases and at J to 6 bases, leaving 5 bases not matched to a gene. The CDR3 region is CAWSRDRASNEQFF. As DNA, the CDR3 is TGTGCCTGGAGTCGGGACAGGGCAAGCAATGAGCAGTTCTTC.

A few counts support this clone. The rearrangement uses TRBV6-1 and TRBJ1-2; D perhaps matches TRBD1 (5 bases). V lost 6 bases and J 8 bases, leaving 16 bases between the germline ends. Germline lookup yields CDR1 MNHNS and CDR2 SASEGT. This CDR3 contains 13 residues. The CDR3 sequence is CASSSTDVGGYTF. Here the CDR3 DNA reads TGTGCCAGCAGCTCGACAGATGTAGGGGGCTACACCTTC.

V is TRBV11-2 and J is TRBJ1-1, with 10 bases matching TRBD1. This CDR3 is 13 amino acids long. J was trimmed by 12 bases and V by 8 bases; bases with no gene match: 12. Per the germline V gene, CDR1 is SGHAT and CDR2 is FQNNGV. The CDR3 region has the DNA TGTGCCAGCCAAATGACAGGGGGCGCGACAACTTTCTTT. Its translation is CASQMTGGATTFF. The full variable domain, rest sourced from reference TRBV11-2 and TRBJ1-1, is EAGVAQSPRYKIIEKRQSVAFWCNPISGHATLYWYQQILGQGPKLLIQFQNNGVVDDSQLPKDRFSAERLKGVDSTLKIQPAKLEDSAVYLCASQMTGGATTFFGQGTRLTVV.

The chain is built from TRBV7-8 and TRBJ1-1; D might be TRBD1 (6 bases). V was shortened by 7 bases and J by 4 bases, with 16 bases between the two germline ends. Germline V gives CDR1 SGHVS, CDR2 FQNEAQ. The CDR3 is 14 amino acids. DNA of the CDR3: TGTGCCAGCAACGCACGGGGGGCGTCCACTGAAGCTTTCTTT. Translation gives CASNARGASTEAFF.

This chain connects TRBV5-4 to TRBJ1-2; D is perhaps TRBD1 (5 bases). CDR3 length equals 15 residues. Trimming removed 1 base from V and 8 bases from J, with 18 bases in between. The germline V gene has CDR1 SGHNT and CDR2 YYREEE (reference sequence). DNA for the CDR3: TGTGCCAGCAGCTTGATGGGGTCAGGGCAGAGGGGCTACACCTTC. Translation gives CASSLMGSGQRGYTF.

The chain combines TRBV4-2 with TRBJ2-1, with 7 bases aligning to TRBD2. This CDR3 has 15 amino acids. V lost 1 base to trimming and J lost 8 bases; unmatched junction nucleotides: 8. In germline, CDR1 is LGHNA, CDR2 YNFKEQ. The CDR3 region has the DNA TGTGCCAGCAGCCAAGGACTAGCCTCAAGCTATGAGCAGTTCTTC. Its protein is CASSQGLASSYEQFF.

CDR3 sequence reads: CASSLLGQGTGELFF. DNA of the CDR3: TGTGCCAGCAGCTTACTAGGACAGGGGACCGGGGAGCTGTTTTTT. V usage is TRBV7-3 and J usage is TRBJ2-2; 9 nucleotides match TRBD1. The germline gives CDR1 SGHTA, CDR2 FQGTGA. CDR3 size: 15 residues. The V and J ends lost 2 bases and 5 bases, in that order; junction bases with no gene match: 3.

This chain links TRBV30 with TRBJ2-2; 7 positions agree with TRBD1. From germline, CDR1 is GTSNPN and CDR2 SVGIG (reference sequence). After removal of 2 bases from V and 0 bases from J, the junction contained 9 bases not matched to a gene. This CDR3 has 17 residues. The CDR3 DNA follows: TGTGCCTGGAGTCCCGGGACAGTGTCCGCGAACACCGGGGAGCTGTTTTTT. This encodes CAWSPGTVSANTGELFF.

The V call is TRBV25-1, the J call TRBJ2-3; 10 nucleotides match TRBD1. Germline V gene sequence: CDR1 MGHDK, CDR2 SYGVNS. Germline trimming cut 5 bases from V and 2 bases from J; bases unmatched to any gene: 7. The CDR3 totals 16 residues. Here the CDR3 reads CASSFRDRGNTDTQYF. CDR3 nucleotides: TGTGCCAGCAGTTTCCGGGACAGGGGTAACACAGATACGCAGTATTTT.

The chain carries TRBV5-4 and TRBJ1-3, with 9 bases that match TRBD1. This CDR3 has 15 amino acids. CDR1 and CDR2 (germline): SGHNT, YYREEE (reference sequence). After removal of 3 bases from V and 4 bases from J, the junction contained 5 bases not matched to a gene. The CDR3 reads CASSYDRGSGNTIYF. Written as DNA, the CDR3 is TGTGCCAGCAGCTACGACAGGGGGTCCGGAAACACCATATATTTT. Using reference TRBV5-4 and TRBJ1-3 for the parts outside the CDR3, the full variable domain is ETGVTQSPTHLIKTRGQQVTLRCSSQSGHNTVSWYQQALGQGPQFIFQYYREEENGRGNFPPRFSGLQFPNYSSELNVNALELDDSALYLCASSYDRGSGNTIYFGEGSWLTVV.